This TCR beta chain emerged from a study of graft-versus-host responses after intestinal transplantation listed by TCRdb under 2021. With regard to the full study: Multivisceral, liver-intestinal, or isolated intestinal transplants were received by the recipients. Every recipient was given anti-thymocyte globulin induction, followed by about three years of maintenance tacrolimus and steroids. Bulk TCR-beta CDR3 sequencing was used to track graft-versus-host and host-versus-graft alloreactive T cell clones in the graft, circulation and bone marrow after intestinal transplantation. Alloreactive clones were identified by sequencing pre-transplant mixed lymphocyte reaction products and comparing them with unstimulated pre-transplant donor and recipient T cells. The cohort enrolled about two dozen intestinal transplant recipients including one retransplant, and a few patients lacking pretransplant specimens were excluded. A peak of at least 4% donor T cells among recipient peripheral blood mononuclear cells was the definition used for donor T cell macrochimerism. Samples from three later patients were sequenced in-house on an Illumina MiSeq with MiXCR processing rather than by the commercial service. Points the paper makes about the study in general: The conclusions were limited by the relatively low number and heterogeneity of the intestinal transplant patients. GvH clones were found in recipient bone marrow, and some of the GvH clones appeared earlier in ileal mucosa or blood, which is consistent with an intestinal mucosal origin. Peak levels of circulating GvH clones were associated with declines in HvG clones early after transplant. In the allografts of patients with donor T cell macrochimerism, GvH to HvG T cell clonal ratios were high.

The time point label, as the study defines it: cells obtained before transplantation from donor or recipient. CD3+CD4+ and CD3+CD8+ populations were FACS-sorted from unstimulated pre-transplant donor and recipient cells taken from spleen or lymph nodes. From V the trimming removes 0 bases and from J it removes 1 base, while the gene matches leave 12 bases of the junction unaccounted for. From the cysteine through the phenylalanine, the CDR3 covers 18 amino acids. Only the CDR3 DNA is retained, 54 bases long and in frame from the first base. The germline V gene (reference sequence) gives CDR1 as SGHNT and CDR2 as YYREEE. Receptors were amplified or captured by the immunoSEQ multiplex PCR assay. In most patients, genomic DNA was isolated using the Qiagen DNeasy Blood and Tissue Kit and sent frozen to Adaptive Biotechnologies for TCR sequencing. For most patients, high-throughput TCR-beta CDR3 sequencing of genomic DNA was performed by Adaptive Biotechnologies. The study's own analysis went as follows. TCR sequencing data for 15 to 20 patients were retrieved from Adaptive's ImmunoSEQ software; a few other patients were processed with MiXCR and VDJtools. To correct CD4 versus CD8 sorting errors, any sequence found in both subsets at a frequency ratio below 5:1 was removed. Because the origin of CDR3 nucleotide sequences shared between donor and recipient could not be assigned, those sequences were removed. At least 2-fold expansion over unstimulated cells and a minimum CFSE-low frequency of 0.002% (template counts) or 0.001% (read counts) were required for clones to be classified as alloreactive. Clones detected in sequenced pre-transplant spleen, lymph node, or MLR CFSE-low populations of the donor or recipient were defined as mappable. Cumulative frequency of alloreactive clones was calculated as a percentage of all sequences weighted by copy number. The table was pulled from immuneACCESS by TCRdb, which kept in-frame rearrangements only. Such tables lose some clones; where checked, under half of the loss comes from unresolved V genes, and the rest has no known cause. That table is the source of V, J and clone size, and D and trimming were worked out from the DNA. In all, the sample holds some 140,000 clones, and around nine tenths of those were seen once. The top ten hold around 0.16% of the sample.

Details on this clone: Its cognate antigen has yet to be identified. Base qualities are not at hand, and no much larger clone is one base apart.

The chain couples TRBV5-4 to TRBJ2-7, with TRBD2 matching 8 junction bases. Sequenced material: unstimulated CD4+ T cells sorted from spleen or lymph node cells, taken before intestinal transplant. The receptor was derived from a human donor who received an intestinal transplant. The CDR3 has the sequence CASSLASGGAGTSYEQYF. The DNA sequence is TGTGCCAGCAGCTTGGCCTCGGGGGGGGCCGGGACTTCCTACGAGCAGTACTTC.